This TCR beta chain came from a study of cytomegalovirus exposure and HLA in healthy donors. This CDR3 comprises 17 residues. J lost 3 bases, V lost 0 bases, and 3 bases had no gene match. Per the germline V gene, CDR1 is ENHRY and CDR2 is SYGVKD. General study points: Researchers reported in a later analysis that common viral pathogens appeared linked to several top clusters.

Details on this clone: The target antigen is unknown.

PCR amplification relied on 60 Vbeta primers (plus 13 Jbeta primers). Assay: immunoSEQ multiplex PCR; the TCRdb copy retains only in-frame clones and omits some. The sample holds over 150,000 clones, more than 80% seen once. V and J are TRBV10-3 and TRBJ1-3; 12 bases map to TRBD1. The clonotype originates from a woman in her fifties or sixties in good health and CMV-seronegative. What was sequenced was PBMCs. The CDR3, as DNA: TGTGCCATCAGTGAGTCGGGACAGGGGGCAGGTGGAAACACCATATATTTT. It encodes CAISESGQGAGGNTIYF.